This TCR beta chain was sequenced in a study of T cell repertoires in cytomegalovirus infection. Study background: Public TCR beta signature analysis indicated the presence of both CMV infection and matching HLA type.

This CDR3 has 14 amino acids. Trimming took off 2 bases at V and 4 bases at J, with 11 bases between the two ends. The germline V gene encodes CDR1 SGHDN and CDR2 FVKESK. This clonotype has a count of ten or more. Its antigen is currently unknown. General study results and limits: HLA-C-restricted CMV clonotypes gave the most frequent clonotype in two of eight donors. Carriers of CMV plus the relevant HLA were identified by cumulative public TCR beta family frequency.

TCRdb independently ran MiXCR on the reads; one entry per CDR3 protein. The sample shows more than 200,000 distinct CDR3 sequences, less than 9.5% of them seen only once. Sequencing was carried out using PBMCs. The chain links TRBV14 to TRBJ1-2, with a weak D call TRBD1 (5 bases). The receptor's source is a human donor in good health (CMV status not recorded). Some clones in this sample may be carry-over from other donors' samples. Here the CDR3 reads CASSQQGASYGYTF. For the CDR3, the DNA is TGTGCCAGCAGCCAACAGGGAGCGAGCTATGGCTACACCTTC.